The T cell receptor (beta chain) described here comes from a study of cytomegalovirus exposure and HLA in healthy donors. About the study: From donors who were HLA-typed, an early data release held around 80 million unique TCRs. Notes on the study in general: It was approximately 170 TCR beta chains that were listed as cytomegalovirus-associated.

Germline values: CDR1 MNHEY, CDR2 SVGAGI. The CDR3 covers 13 residues. With 6 bases removed from V and 3 bases from J, the gap between germline ends came to 11 bases. A word on this clone: Its antigen is still unknown.

Primers for the PCR totalled 60 Vbeta and 13 Jbeta. Using immunoSEQ multiplex PCR, the repertoire was profiled, and TCRdb retains in-frame clones only, with some absent. The sample carries about 190,000 clones, roughly four fifths recorded once. The sequence was obtained from a woman aged 25 to 45 in good health and CMV-seropositive. The sample consisted of PBMCs. The chain recombines TRBV6-5 with TRBJ1-1, with D uncertain. In nucleotides, the CDR3 is TGTGCCAGCAGACCATCCGGGTACACTGAAGCTTTCTTT. Residues: CASRPSGYTEAFF.